The entry below gives a single T cell receptor (beta chain) sequence along with its context. Antigen specificity is unknown. These data belong to a study of CD8+ T cells in alopecia areata. Turning to the study itself: Treatment of the treated patients consisted of oral tofacitinib, 5 to 10 mg twice daily. Tofacitinib lasted 6 to 18 months, then 6 months off drug.

As to treatment: oral pan-JAK inhibitor, 5-10 mg twice daily. Patients with alopecia areata provided lesional scalp punch biopsies as well as peripheral blood. Sequencing relied on a cDNA template that was reverse transcribed from extracted RNA. Method: immunoSEQ multiplex PCR; TCRdb's copy keeps in-frame clones and lacks some. The data contain 90,000 to 100,000 clones, 50% to 75% of them singletons. Study observations and caveats: Clonality exceeded that of normal scalp in lesional scalp, most notably in alopecia totalis/universalis.

CDR3 length: 17 residues. The V gene lost 1 base and the J gene lost 0 bases, with 14 bases spanning the gap. Germline V CDR1 and CDR2: LNHNV, YYDKDF (reference sequence). The chain has TRBV15 and TRBJ2-3, with no clear D. This TCR was sampled from a human donor with alopecia areata. This sample comprised CD8+ T cells sorted from blood, obtained at week 4, from a patient treated with tofacitinib. CDR3 DNA sequence: TGTGCCACCAGCAGAGGCGTCTACGACACTAGCACAGATACGCAGTATTTT. This sequence encodes CATSRGVYDTSTDTQYF.